The 6 T cell receptor beta chains reported below all come from one sample, sequenced in a study of T cells in Graves' hyperthyroidism and ophthalmopathy. Amplification of TCR beta CDR3 regions used RNA as the template. Initially, a first-round RT-PCR of the TCR CDR3 employed the HTBI primer set. TCRdb recomputed calls from the multiplex PCR reads with MiXCR, one row per CDR3 protein. Of 480,000 or so distinct CDR3 sequences detected, roughly 14% appear once; the ten largest clones hold less than 20%. Sequenced material: blood. All receptors derive from a woman aged 18-29 years with Graves' hyperthyroidism.

This clonotype was seen ten or more times. This chain joins TRBV6-1 and TRBJ2-3, with a weak D call TRBD1 (5 bases). The ends were cut back, 5 bases at V and 3 bases at J, with 15 bases in the middle. Germline V lookup: CDR1 MNHNS, CDR2 SASEGT. The CDR3 has 15 amino acids. In DNA, the CDR3 is TGTGCCAGCAGTACACCAGGGTTTGGGACAGATACGCAGTATTTT. This codes for CASSTPGFGTDTQYF.

A few counts support this clonotype. This chain links TRBV19 with TRBJ1-4, with D hard to call. V gave up 7 bases and J gave up 10 bases, with 19 bases separating them. Germline values: CDR1 LNHDA, CDR2 SQIVND (reference sequence). The CDR3 is made up of 14 amino acids. CDR3 residues: CASTETAAMGKLFF. CDR3 nucleotides: TGTGCCAGTACCGAAACGGCGGCGATGGGAAAACTGTTTTTT.

This clonotype has just a few counts. This rearrangement joins TRBV19 to TRBJ2-1; possible D gene TRBD2, 6 bases. V was trimmed by 3 bases and J by 9 bases, leaving 15 bases between them. Per the germline V gene, CDR1 is LNHDA and CDR2 is SQIVND (reference sequence). The CDR3 runs to 14 residues. The CDR3 sequence is CASSIDFGGSEQFF. CDR3 coding DNA: TGTGCCAGTAGTATCGATTTTGGGGGGTCTGAGCAGTTCTTC.

The chain carries TRBV6-4 and TRBJ1-1; D remains ambiguous. Trimming left V 5 bases short and J 1 base short, with 8 bases between. Germline CDR1 is MRHNA and CDR2 is SNTAGT. This CDR3 comprises 13 residues. CDR3 protein: CASSRKWNTEAFF. CDR3 sequence (DNA): TGTGCCAGCAGTAGAAAGTGGAACACTGAAGCTTTCTTT.

This clonotype was recorded many times. CDR3 in amino acids: CASSFSVYGYTF. CDR3 in DNA: TGTGCCAGCAGTTTTTCGGTATATGGCTACACCTTC. This chain joins TRBV28 and TRBJ1-2, with D unclear. CDR3 size: 12 residues. In germline, CDR1 is MDHEN, CDR2 SYDVKM. Trimming cost V 3 bases and J 5 bases, with 7 bases left between them.

This clonotype was detected ten times or more. This rearrangement joins TRBV11-3 to TRBJ2-5; 11 bases align to TRBD2. Germline CDR1 and CDR2: SGHNT and YENEEA. V gave up 6 bases and J gave up 2 bases; unmatched junction bases: 8. This CDR3 spans 16 amino acids. CDR3 sequence reads: CASRIAGGNLQETQYF. Here the CDR3 DNA reads TGTGCCAGCAGAATAGCGGGAGGGAACCTTCAAGAGACCCAGTACTTC.